This entry describes one T cell receptor beta chain. Its specificity is unknown. The sample comes from a study of OX40 agonist ivuxolimab in advanced cancers. Study-wide points: More expanded clones were seen, on average, in CD8+ T cells than in CD4+.

The CDR3 extends over 15 amino acids. V lost 2 bases and J 2 bases, leaving 13 bases between the germline ends. Germline V gene sequence: CDR1 MNHEY, CDR2 SVGAGI. Sequencing was performed with immunoSEQ multiplex PCR; in TCRdb, only in-frame clones are kept and a portion is missing. The data contain about 73,000 clones, about nine tenths of them seen just once; the ten biggest clones take up roughly 0.54%. The specimen comprised CD4+ or CD8+ T cells sorted from blood, sampled in a trial of the OX40 agonist ivuxolimab. This TCR was sampled from an adult with an advanced solid tumor such as melanoma, head and neck, liver or kidney cancer. The chain recombines TRBV6-5 with TRBJ2-7, with D perhaps matching TRBD1 (5 bases). The CDR3 protein is CASSYGAGFAYEQYF. DNA for the CDR3: TGTGCCAGCAGTTACGGGGCAGGGTTTGCCTACGAGCAGTACTTC.